The rows below give T cell receptor beta chains drawn from one sample of a study of T-cell reconstitution after alpha-beta-depleted transplantation in children. TCRdb passed the PCR reads through MiXCR, listing each CDR3 protein once. The sample lists 610,000 or so distinct CDR3 sequences; 27% were seen once. The material sequenced was PBMCs, taken before TCRalphabeta/CD19-depleted stem cell transplant. Receptor source: a boy in the first two years of life with Wiskott-Aldrich syndrome, due to receive a stem cell transplant. The CDR3 runs from the conserved cysteine through the conserved F or W. A D gene is named only where the DNA matches it firmly. Clone sizes are given selectively: once, few, many, or a class where the clone is expanded.

V gene,clone size,D gene,J gene,CDR3 DNA,CDR3 protein
TRBV20-1,NA,NA,TRBJ2-1,TGCAGTGCTAGAGTGGGAGCTAGCTCCTACAATGAGCAGTTCTTC,CSARVGASSYNEQFF
TRBV10-2,NA,TRBD2,TRBJ2-1,TGCGCCAGCAGTGTGAGGACTAGCGGGGGCGAGCAGTTCTTC,CASSVRTSGGEQFF
TRBV27,few,NA,TRBJ1-2,TGTGCCAGCTCGTGGGGGCGCGGCTACACCTTC,CASSWGRGYTF
TRBV30,NA,TRBD1,TRBJ2-1,TGTGCCTGGAGTGTAAATATTTGGGACAGGGGCAATGAGCAGTTCTTC,CAWSVNIWDRGNEQFF
TRBV7-6,NA,TRBD2,TRBJ2-3,TGTGCCAGCAGCACCCAAGCGGGAGTTAAAACAGATACGCAGTATTTT,CASSTQAGVKTDTQYF
TRBV3-1,few,TRBD2,TRBJ2-1,TGTGCCAGCAGTGAACACCCACCGGGACTAGCGGGGAGGGAGTACAATGAGCAGTTCTTC,CASSEHPPGLAGREYNEQFF
TRBV12-3/TRBV12-4,NA,TRBD2,TRBJ2-5,TGTGCCAGCAGTTTCCCGGGAGGGCCGAGGGAGACCCAGTACTTC,CASSFPGGPRETQYF
TRBV7-6,few,TRBD2,TRBJ2-7,TGTGCCAGCAGCTTAGGATTGGGGGGACTAGCGGGAGTGGTGACCTACGAGCAGTACTTC,CASSLGLGGLAGVVTYEQYF
TRBV7-9,NA,TRBD2,TRBJ2-3,TGTGCCAGCAGCTTAACAGGGCCTAGCGGGGCAGATACGCAGTATTTT,CASSLTGPSGADTQYF
TRBV7-9,many,NA,TRBJ1-5,TGCGCCAGCAGCTTGGATGGGGGTCAGCCCCAGCATTTT,CASSLDGGQPQHF
TRBV6-5,NA,TRBD1,TRBJ2-2,TGTGCCAGCAGTTATTCCAGGGGGCTTGACACCGGGGAGCTGTTTTTT,CASSYSRGLDTGELFF
TRBV29-1,NA,NA,TRBJ1-2,TGCAGTACCGGAGGCGTCGGCGGCTACACCTTC,CSTGGVGGYTF
TRBV5-1,NA,NA,TRBJ2-1,TGCGCCAGCAGCTTGAAGGGGGAGCCCAGCGGGGCTGAGCAGTTCTTC,CASSLKGEPSGAEQFF
TRBV5-1,few,NA,TRBJ2-1,TGCGCCAGCAGCTCCGGACAAGCCAATGAGCAGTTCTTC,CASSSGQANEQFF
TRBV27,few,NA,TRBJ2-3,TGTGCCAGCAGTTTCTGTGGGAGAAGGCAAACAGATACGCAGTATTTT,CASSFCGRRQTDTQYF
TRBV29-1,NA,NA,TRBJ2-7,TGCAGCGTTCGAGCCGGGACACAAGGATACGAGCAGTACTTC,CSVRAGTQGYEQYF
TRBV9,few,NA,TRBJ1-1,TGTGCCAGCAGCCCCTTGAGTGGGAGCACTGAAGCTTTCTTT,CASSPLSGSTEAFF
TRBV5-6,NA,TRBD1,TRBJ1-1,TGTGCCAGCAGCGGTGGGACAGGCTATGAAGCTTTCTTT,CASSGGTGYEAFF
TRBV12-3/TRBV12-4,NA,TRBD1,TRBJ1-4,TGTGCCAGCAGGTCCGGGACAGAAATTGAAAAACTGTTTTTT,CASRSGTEIEKLFF
TRBV4-2,NA,NA,TRBJ2-7,TGTGCCAGCAGCCTGCGGGGAACAGTAACCTACGAGCAGTACTTC,CASSLRGTVTYEQYF
TRBV20-1,NA,NA,TRBJ2-7,TGCAGTGCTAGAAAGGGCGAGGGCCCCTACGAGCAGTACTTC,CSARKGEGPYEQYF
TRBV5-1,few,NA,TRBJ1-1,TGCGCCAGCAGCTTTCGGGGACACCTGAACACTGAAGCTTTCTTT,CASSFRGHLNTEAFF
TRBV20-1,few,TRBD2,TRBJ2-1,TGCAGTCTGACAAGCGGGGAGAGCTCCTACAATGAGCAGTTCTTC,CSLTSGESSYNEQFF
TRBV5-1,few,NA,TRBJ2-2,TGCGCCAGCAGCTTGACTATATATGGGACTTCTCTTCACTTCTTCACCGGGGAGCTGTTTTTT,CASSLTIYGTSLHFFTGELFF
TRBV24-1,few,NA,TRBJ2-1,TGTGCCACCAGTGATGACGGCAATGAGCAGTTCTTC,CATSDDGNEQFF